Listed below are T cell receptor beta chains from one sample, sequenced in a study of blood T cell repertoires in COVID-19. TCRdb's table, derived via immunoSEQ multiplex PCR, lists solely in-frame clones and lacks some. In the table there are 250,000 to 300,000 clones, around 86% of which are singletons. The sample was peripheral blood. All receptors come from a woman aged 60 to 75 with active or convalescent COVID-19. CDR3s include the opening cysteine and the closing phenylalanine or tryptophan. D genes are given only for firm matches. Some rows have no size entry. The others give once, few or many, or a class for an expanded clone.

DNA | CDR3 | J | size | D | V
TGTGCCAGCAGCTTGTATGCCGGGGAGCTGTTTTTT | CASSLYAGELFF | TRBJ2-2 | NA | NA | TRBV7-6
TGTGCCAGCAGCCACCTCATTCGCCGGGACAATGCCAAAAACATTCAGTACTTC | CASSHLIRRDNAKNIQYF | TRBJ2-4 | NA | NA | TRBV3-1/TRBV3-2
TGTGCCTGGAGGGTGGGACAGGGGAGGGCCGAGCAGTACTTC | CAWRVGQGRAEQYF | TRBJ2-7 | NA | TRBD1 | TRBV30
TGTGCCTGGAGTGGGGGACAGGGGGCGAGTCAGCCCCAGCATTTT | CAWSGGQGASQPQHF | TRBJ1-5 | NA | TRBD1 | TRBV30
TGTGCCAGCAGCCAACTCGGAGCAGAGACCCAGTACTTC | CASSQLGAETQYF | TRBJ2-5 | few | NA | TRBV3-1/TRBV3-2
TGTGCCAGCTCACCATCAGGCCCCGGTGGAGGTCAGCCCCAGCATTTT | CASSPSGPGGGQPQHF | TRBJ1-5 | NA | NA | TRBV18
TGTGCCAGCACCCCCACGGCCGGGGATTGGCCCGGGGAGCTGTTTTTT | CASTPTAGDWPGELFF | TRBJ2-2 | NA | NA | TRBV27
TGTGCCAGCAGCCGAGTCCAGGGGAACACTGAAGCTTTCTTT | CASSRVQGNTEAFF | TRBJ1-1 | many | NA | TRBV3-1/TRBV3-2
TGCGCCAGCAGCTTGGAGCGGGGCTATAATTCACCCCTCCACTTT | CASSLERGYNSPLHF | TRBJ1-6 | few | NA | TRBV5-1
TGTGCCAGCATCGCGTGGGAGGGGCTCGGAAACACCATATATTTT | CASIAWEGLGNTIYF | TRBJ1-3 | NA | NA | TRBV6-5
TGCGCCAGCAGCCAAGGGTCAGGACAGTTAAGAGCCAAAAACATTCAGTACTTC | CASSQGSGQLRAKNIQYF | TRBJ2-4 | NA | NA | TRBV4-1
TGTGCCAGTAGTATGGGGGTTGAGCGGGGCTACGAGCAGTACTTC | CASSMGVERGYEQYF | TRBJ2-7 | NA | TRBD2 | TRBV19
TGTGCCAGCAGCTTAACAGGGACAACTAATGAAAAACTGTTTTTT | CASSLTGTTNEKLFF | TRBJ1-4 | once | NA | TRBV5-4
TGTGCCAGCAGCCCGGCGGGTCTTAGCTCTGGAAACACCATATATTTT | CASSPAGLSSGNTIYF | TRBJ1-3 | NA | NA | TRBV7-2
TGTGCCAGCAGCTTACGACCAACAGGGAAGACTGAAGCTTTCTTT | CASSLRPTGKTEAFF | TRBJ1-1 | NA | NA | TRBV7-2
TGTGCCAGTAGTATGGTGGGAGTGATTCAGCCCCAGCATTTT | CASSMVGVIQPQHF | TRBJ1-5 | once | NA | TRBV19
TGTGCCAGCAGCGTAATCGGGGGGGGCACAGATACGCAGTATTTT | CASSVIGGGTDTQYF | TRBJ2-3 | NA | TRBD2 | TRBV9
TGTGCCAGTAGTATAGGGGACAGGCAGCCCCAGCATTTT | CASSIGDRQPQHF | TRBJ1-5 | NA | TRBD1 | TRBV19
TGTGCCATCAGTGAGCACCTACAGGGAGGGGTCACTGAAGCTTTCTTT | CAISEHLQGGVTEAFF | TRBJ1-1 | NA | NA | TRBV10-3
TGTGCCAGCAGCTTTTTCGGCAGGGTCTACGAGCAGTACTTC | CASSFFGRVYEQYF | TRBJ2-7 | NA | NA | TRBV5-6
TGTGCCATCAGGGGGACAGGGGGGAATAGCAATCAGCCCCAGCATTTT | CAIRGTGGNSNQPQHF | TRBJ1-5 | NA | TRBD1 | TRBV10-3
TGTGCCAGCAGTTTCGGGCGGGTCCCCGCCGGGGAGCTGTTTTTT | CASSFGRVPAGELFF | TRBJ2-2 | NA | NA | TRBV6-2/TRBV6-3
TGTGCCAGCGGGACAGGGTGGGACACTGAAGCTTTCTTT | CASGTGWDTEAFF | TRBJ1-1 | once | TRBD1 | TRBV6-5
TGCAGTGCTAGTTCGCCTAGCGGGCTTCGTGCAGATACGCAGTATTTT | CSASSPSGLRADTQYF | TRBJ2-3 | NA | TRBD2 | TRBV20-1
TGCGCCAGCAGCTTGGAAAGAGGGCCTGAGCAGTTCTTC | CASSLERGPEQFF | TRBJ2-1 | NA | NA | TRBV5-1
TGTGCCAGCAGCCATGCACGGACAGGATCTGGAAACACCATATATTTT | CASSHARTGSGNTIYF | TRBJ1-3 | once | TRBD1 | TRBV3-1/TRBV3-2
TGTGCTTCGCGGGGGGGTTCCTACGAGCAGTACTTC | CASRGGSYEQYF | TRBJ2-7 | NA | TRBD2 | TRBV14
TGCGCCAGCAGGTTAGGGGAGGAAAGGACTGAGCAGTTCTTC | CASRLGEERTEQFF | TRBJ2-1 | NA | NA | TRBV5-1
TGCGCCAGCAGCCGGACAGGGGGCAGGGTAGGCACAGATACGCAGTATTTT | CASSRTGGRVGTDTQYF | TRBJ2-3 | NA | TRBD1 | TRBV5-1
TGTGCCAGCTCACCCGACAGAAACACCGGGGAGCTGTTTTTT | CASSPDRNTGELFF | TRBJ2-2 | once | NA | TRBV18
TGTGCCAGCAGAAAACAGGGGACAGTCACCGGGGAGCTGTTTTTT | CASRKQGTVTGELFF | TRBJ2-2 | NA | TRBD1 | TRBV3-1/TRBV3-2
TGTGCCAGCAGCTTAGGTGGAGTTAGCACAGATACGCAGTATTTT | CASSLGGVSTDTQYF | TRBJ2-3 | few | NA | TRBV5-4
TGTGCCAGCAGCCTCGACAGGACAGGGTTCTACGAGCAGTACTTC | CASSLDRTGFYEQYF | TRBJ2-7 | NA | TRBD1 | TRBV7-3
TGCGCCAGCAGCCAAGTATTGAACACCGGGGAGCTGTTTTTT | CASSQVLNTGELFF | TRBJ2-2 | NA | NA | TRBV4-3
TGTGCCAGCAGCTCCCGACAGGGCGGTGAGCAGTTCTTC | CASSSRQGGEQFF | TRBJ2-1 | NA | TRBD1 | TRBV5-6
TGTGCCAGCTCCGGGACAGGGAAAACCTACAATGAGCAGTTCTTC | CASSGTGKTYNEQFF | TRBJ2-1 | NA | TRBD1 | TRBV25-1
TGTGCCAGCAGTGCCGCCGGGGAGACCCAGTACTTC | CASSAAGETQYF | TRBJ2-5 | NA | NA | TRBV27
TGTGCCAGCAGCCAAGTGGGACAGTTCGAGCAGTACTTC | CASSQVGQFEQYF | TRBJ2-7 | NA | TRBD1 | TRBV4-2
TGTGCCAGCAGCGACCTGGGGTTTGAGGGCGCCGGAATGAACACTGAAGCTTTCTTT | CASSDLGFEGAGMNTEAFF | TRBJ1-1 | NA | NA | TRBV5-5
TGCGCCAGCAGCCAAGATTGGGGGACAGGGGACTACGAGCAGTACTTC | CASSQDWGTGDYEQYF | TRBJ2-7 | NA | TRBD1 | TRBV4-1
TGCGCCAGCAGCTTAGACGACAGGTACGGAAACACTGAAGCTTTCTTT | CASSLDDRYGNTEAFF | TRBJ1-1 | NA | NA | TRBV5-1
TGTGCCAGCAGTTCGGGACAGGGTAAGACCTTC | CASSSGQGKTF | TRBJ1-2 | NA | TRBD1 | TRBV6-6
TGTGCCAGCAGTTGGGCCCACACTTATGGCTACACCTTC | CASSWAHTYGYTF | TRBJ1-2 | NA | NA | TRBV12-3/TRBV12-4
TGTGCCAGCAGCTTAGAACCCAGCTCCTACGAGCAGTACTTC | CASSLEPSSYEQYF | TRBJ2-7 | NA | NA | TRBV7-2
TGTGCCATCAGTGAGTCTGGGAGTAGGACTGATGGCTACACCTTC | CAISESGSRTDGYTF | TRBJ1-2 | NA | NA | TRBV10-3
TGCGCCAGCAGCCCCGGCGGGGCCAGGGTAAACACTGAAGCTTTCTTT | CASSPGGARVNTEAFF | TRBJ1-1 | NA | NA | TRBV5-1
TGTGCCAGCAGCTTAATGAGGGACACTGAAGCTTTCTTT | CASSLMRDTEAFF | TRBJ1-1 | NA | NA | TRBV7-2
TGTGCTAGCAGCTTAAGGAGCGGGACGGCCTACGAGCAGTACTTC | CASSLRSGTAYEQYF | TRBJ2-7 | few | TRBD2 | TRBV7-7
TGTGCCAGCAGCCCTAGGCGGGACAGTACAACCGAAAAACTGTTTTTT | CASSPRRDSTTEKLFF | TRBJ1-4 | NA | TRBD1 | TRBV3-1/TRBV3-2
TGTGCCAGCAGCCAAGATCCTAGCGGGGGAAATGAGCAGTTCTTC | CASSQDPSGGNEQFF | TRBJ2-1 | NA | TRBD2 | TRBV4-2
TGTGCCAGCAGCCGGGACAGGGTGGCCGGGGAGCTGTTTTTT | CASSRDRVAGELFF | TRBJ2-2 | NA | TRBD1 | TRBV7-8
TGTGCCAGCAGCTTACGGACAGGGGATAATTCACCCCTCCACTTT | CASSLRTGDNSPLHF | TRBJ1-6 | NA | TRBD1 | TRBV7-2
TGTGCCAGCAGTCCTGGACAGGGTCAACTTGGAAACACCATATATTTT | CASSPGQGQLGNTIYF | TRBJ1-3 | few | TRBD1 | TRBV27